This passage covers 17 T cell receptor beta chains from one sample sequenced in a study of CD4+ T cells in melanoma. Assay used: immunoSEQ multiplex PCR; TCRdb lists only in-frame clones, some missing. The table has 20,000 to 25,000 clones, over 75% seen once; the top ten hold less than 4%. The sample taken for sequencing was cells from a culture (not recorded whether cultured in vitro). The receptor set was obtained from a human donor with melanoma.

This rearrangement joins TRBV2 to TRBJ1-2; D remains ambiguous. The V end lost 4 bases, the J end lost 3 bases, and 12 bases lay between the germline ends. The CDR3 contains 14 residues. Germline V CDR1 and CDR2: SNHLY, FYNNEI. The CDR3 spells CASSAAGGYYGYTF. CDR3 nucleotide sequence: TGTGCCAGCAGTGCCGCAGGAGGGTACTATGGCTACACCTTC.

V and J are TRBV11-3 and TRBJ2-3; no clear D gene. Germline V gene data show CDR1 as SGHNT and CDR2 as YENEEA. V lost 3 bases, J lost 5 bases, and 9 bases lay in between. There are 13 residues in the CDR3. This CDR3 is CASSFSYRDTQYF. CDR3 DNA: TGTGCCAGCAGCTTTTCCTACCGAGATACGCAGTATTTT.

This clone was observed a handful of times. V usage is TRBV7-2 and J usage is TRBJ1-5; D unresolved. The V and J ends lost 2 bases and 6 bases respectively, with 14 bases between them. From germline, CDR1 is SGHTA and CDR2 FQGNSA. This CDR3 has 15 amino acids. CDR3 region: CASSLFARTGQPQHF. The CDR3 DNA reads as TGTGCCAGCAGCTTATTCGCGAGAACCGGTCAGCCCCAGCATTTT.

The CDR3 DNA follows: TGCGCCAGCAGACGGGACAGAATTAATGAAAAACTGTTTTTT. Translating gives CASRRDRINEKLFF. This chain uses TRBV5-1 with TRBJ1-4; the match to TRBD1 covers 7 bases. V was clipped by 5 bases and J by 4 bases; unmatched bases: 5. Germline loops: CDR1 SGHRS, CDR2 YFSETQ. The CDR3 sequence is 14 residues long.

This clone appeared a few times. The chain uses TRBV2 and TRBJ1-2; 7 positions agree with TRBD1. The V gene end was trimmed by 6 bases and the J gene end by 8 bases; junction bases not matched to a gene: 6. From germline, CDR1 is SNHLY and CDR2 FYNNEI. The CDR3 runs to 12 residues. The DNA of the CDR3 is TGTGCCAGCAGAATCGACAGGGACGGCTACACCTTC. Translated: CASRIDRDGYTF. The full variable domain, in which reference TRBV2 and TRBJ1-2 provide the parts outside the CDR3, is EPEVTQTPSHQVTQMGQEVILRCVPISNHLYFYWYRQILGQKVEFLVSFYNNEISEKSEIFDDQFSVERPDGSNFTLKIRSTKLEDSAMYFCASRIDRDGYTFGSGTRLTVV.

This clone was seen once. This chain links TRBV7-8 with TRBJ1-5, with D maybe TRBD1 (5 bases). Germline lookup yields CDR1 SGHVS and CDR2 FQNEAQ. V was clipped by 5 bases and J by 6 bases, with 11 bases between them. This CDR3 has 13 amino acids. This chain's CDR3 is CASSEQAGQPQHF. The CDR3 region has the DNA TGTGCCAGCAGCGAACAGGCGGGTCAGCCCCAGCATTTT.

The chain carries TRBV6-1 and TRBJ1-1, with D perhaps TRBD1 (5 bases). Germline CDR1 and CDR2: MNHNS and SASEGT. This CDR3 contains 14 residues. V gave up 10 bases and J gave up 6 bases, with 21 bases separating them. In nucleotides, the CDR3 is TGTGCCACACGCGGCGGGGGGGTCGGCGCTGAAGCTTTCTTT. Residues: CATRGGGVGAEAFF.

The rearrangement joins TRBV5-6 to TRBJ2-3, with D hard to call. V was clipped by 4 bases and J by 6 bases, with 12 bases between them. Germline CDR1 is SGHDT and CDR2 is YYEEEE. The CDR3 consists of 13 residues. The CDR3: CASSRTGRDTQYF. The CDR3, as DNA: TGTGCCAGCAGCCGTACCGGGCGGGATACGCAGTATTTT.

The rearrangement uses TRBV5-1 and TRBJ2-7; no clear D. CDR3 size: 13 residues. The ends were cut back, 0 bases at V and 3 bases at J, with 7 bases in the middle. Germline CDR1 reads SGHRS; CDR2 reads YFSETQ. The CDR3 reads CASSLGGIYEQYF. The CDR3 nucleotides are TGCGCCAGCAGCTTGGGGGGTATCTACGAGCAGTACTTC.

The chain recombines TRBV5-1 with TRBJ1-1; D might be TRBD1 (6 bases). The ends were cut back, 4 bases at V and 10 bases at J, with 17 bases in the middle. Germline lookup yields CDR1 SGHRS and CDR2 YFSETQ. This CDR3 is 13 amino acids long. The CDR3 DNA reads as TGCGCCAGCAGCCGTTCCAGACAGGTAAGAGCTTTCTTT. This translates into CASSRSRQVRAFF.

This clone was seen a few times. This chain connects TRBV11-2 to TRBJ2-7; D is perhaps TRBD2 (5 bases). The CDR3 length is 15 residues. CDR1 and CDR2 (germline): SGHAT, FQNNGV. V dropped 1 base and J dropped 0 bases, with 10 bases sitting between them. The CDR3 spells CASSLAAEVSYEQYF. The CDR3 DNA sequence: TGTGCCAGCAGCTTAGCGGCGGAGGTCTCCTACGAGCAGTACTTC.

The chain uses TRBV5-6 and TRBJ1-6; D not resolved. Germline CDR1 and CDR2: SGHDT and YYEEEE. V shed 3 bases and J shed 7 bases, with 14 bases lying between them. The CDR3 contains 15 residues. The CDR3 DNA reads TGTGCCAGCAGCTCGCCTCCCGGGATAAATTCACCCCTCCACTTT. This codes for CASSSPPGINSPLHF.

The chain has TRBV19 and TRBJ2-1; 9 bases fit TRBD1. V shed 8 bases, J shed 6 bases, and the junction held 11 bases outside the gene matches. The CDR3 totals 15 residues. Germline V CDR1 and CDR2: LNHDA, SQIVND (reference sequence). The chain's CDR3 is CASQPRDRVRNEQFF. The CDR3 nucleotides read TGTGCCAGTCAGCCCCGGGACAGGGTACGCAATGAGCAGTTCTTC. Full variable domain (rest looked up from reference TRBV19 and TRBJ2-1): DGGITQSPKYLFRKEGQNVTLSCEQNLNHDAMYWYRQDPGQGLRLIYYSQIVNDFQKGDIAEGYSVSREKKESFPLTVTSAQKNPTAFYLCASQPRDRVRNEQFFGPGTRLTVL.

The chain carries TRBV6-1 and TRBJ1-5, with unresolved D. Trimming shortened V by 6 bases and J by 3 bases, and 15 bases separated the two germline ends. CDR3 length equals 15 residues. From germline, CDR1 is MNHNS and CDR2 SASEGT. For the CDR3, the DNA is TGTGCCAGCAGCCAAGGACGGGCGACCAATCAGCCCCAGCATTTT. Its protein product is CASSQGRATNQPQHF.

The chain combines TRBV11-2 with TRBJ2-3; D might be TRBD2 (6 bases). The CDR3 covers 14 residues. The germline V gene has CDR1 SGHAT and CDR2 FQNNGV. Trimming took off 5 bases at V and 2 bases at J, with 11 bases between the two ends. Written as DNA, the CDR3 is TGTGCCAGCAGCCCCGGGACTTACACAGATACGCAGTATTTT. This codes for CASSPGTYTDTQYF.

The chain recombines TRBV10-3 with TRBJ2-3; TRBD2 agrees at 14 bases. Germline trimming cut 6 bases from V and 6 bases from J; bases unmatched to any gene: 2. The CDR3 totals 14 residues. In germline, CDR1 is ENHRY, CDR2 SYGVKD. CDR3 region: CAIRGLAGADTQYF. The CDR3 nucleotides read TGTGCCATCAGGGGACTAGCGGGGGCGGATACGCAGTATTTT.

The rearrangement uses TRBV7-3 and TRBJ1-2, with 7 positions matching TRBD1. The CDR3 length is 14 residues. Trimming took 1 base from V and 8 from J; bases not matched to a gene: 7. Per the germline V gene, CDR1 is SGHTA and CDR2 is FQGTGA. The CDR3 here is CASSLNEGGVGYTF. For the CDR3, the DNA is TGTGCCAGCAGCTTAAATGAAGGGGGCGTGGGCTACACCTTC.